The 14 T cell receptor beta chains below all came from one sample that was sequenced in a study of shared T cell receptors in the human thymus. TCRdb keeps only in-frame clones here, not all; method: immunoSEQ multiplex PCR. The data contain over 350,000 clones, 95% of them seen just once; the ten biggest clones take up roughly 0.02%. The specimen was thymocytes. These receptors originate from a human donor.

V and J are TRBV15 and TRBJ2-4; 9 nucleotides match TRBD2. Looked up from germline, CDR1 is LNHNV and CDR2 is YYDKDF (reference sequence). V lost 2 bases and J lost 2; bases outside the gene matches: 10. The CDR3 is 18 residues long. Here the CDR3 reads CATSRHLAGSGTKNIQYF. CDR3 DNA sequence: TGTGCCACCAGCAGACACCTAGCGGGGAGTGGGACCAAAAACATTCAGTACTTC.

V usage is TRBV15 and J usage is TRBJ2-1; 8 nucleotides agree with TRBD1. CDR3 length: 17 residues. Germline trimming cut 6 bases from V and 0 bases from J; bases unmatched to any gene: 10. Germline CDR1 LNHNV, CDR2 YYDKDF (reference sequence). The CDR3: CATRGAGQGGSYNEQFF. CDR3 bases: TGTGCCACCAGAGGAGCTGGACAGGGTGGCTCCTACAATGAGCAGTTCTTC.

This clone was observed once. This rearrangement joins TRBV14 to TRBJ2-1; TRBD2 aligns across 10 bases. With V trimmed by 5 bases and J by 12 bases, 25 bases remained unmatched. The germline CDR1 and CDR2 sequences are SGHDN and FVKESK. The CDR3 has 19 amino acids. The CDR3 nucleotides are TGTGCCAGCAGCTGTCGAGGTAGCGGGAGGAACTACAATAGGAGGGTGCAGTTCTTC. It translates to CASSCRGSGRNYNRRVQFF.

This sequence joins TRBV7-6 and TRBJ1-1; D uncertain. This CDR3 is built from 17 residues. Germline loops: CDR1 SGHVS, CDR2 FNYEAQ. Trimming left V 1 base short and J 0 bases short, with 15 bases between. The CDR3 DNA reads TGTGCCAGCAGCTTAGGGCATCTCCGAGCCATGAACACTGAAGCTTTCTTT. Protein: CASSLGHLRAMNTEAFF.

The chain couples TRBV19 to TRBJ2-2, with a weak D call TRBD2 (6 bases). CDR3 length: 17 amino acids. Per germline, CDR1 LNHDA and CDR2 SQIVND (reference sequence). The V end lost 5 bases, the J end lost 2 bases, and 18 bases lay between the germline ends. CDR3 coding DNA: TGTGCCAGTAGTCCAGGGCGGGAAAGACAAAACACCGGGGAGCTGTTTTTT. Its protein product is CASSPGRERQNTGELFF.

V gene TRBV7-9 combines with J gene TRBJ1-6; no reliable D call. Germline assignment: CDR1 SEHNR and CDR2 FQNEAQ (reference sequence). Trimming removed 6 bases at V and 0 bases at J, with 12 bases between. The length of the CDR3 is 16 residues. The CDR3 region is CASSWTGSSYNSPLHF. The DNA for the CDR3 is TGTGCCAGCAGTTGGACGGGTAGCTCCTATAATTCACCCCTCCACTTT. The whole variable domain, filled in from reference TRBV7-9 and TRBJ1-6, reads DTGVSQNPRHKITKRGQNVTFRCDPISEHNRLYWYRQTLGQGPEFLTYFQNEAQLEKSRLLSDRFSAERPKGSFSTLEIQRTEQGDSAMYLCASSWTGSSYNSPLHFGNGTRLTVT.

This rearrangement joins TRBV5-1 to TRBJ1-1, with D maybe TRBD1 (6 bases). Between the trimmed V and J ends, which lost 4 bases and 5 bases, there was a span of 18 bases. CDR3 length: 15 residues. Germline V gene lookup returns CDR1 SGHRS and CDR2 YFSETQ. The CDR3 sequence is CASSPDSPGWTEAFF. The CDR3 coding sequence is TGCGCCAGCAGCCCGGACAGCCCAGGGTGGACTGAAGCTTTCTTT.

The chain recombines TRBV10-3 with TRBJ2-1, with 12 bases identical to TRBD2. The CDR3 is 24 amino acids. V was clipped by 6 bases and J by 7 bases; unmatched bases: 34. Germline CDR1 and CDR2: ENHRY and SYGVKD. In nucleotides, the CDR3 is TGTGCCATCAGCGAGCCCGACGTTGTGGCCAGACCGGGACTAGCGGGTAGCCTCGGGAATGAGCAGTTCTTC. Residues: CAISEPDVVARPGLAGSLGNEQFF.

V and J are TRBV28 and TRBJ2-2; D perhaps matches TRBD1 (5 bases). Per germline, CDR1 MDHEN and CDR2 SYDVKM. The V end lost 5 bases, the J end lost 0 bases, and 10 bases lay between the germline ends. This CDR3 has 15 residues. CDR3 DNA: TGTGCCAGCAGTATCAGGGCCCCGAACACCGGGGAGCTGTTTTTT. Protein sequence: CASSIRAPNTGELFF.

CDR3 sequence reads: CASSETSVQYF. Here the CDR3 DNA reads TGTGCCAGCAGTGAGACTAGCGTTCAGTACTTC. The chain employs TRBV28 and TRBJ2-4, with 8 positions matching TRBD2. V trimming: 5 bases; J trimming: 11 bases; junction bases outside the gene matches: 2. Germline V lookup: CDR1 MDHEN, CDR2 SYDVKM. CDR3 length: 11 amino acids.

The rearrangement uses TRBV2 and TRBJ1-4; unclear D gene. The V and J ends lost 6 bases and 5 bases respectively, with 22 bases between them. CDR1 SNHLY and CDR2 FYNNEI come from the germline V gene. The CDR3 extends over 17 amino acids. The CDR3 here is CASRSLSTQFLNEKLFF. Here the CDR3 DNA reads TGTGCCAGCAGGTCACTAAGCACACAGTTCCTAAATGAAAAACTGTTTTTT.

CDR3 coding DNA: TGTGCCAGCAGCGGGGGCCTGGCGGCGGAGGTTCGCTCTGGGGCCAACGTCCTGACTTTC. Its translation is CASSGGLAAEVRSGANVLTF. This chain links TRBV9 with TRBJ2-6; D is perhaps TRBD1 or TRBD2 (5 bases each). Trimming stripped 3 bases from V and 0 bases from J, with 22 bases between. CDR1 and CDR2 (germline): SGDLS, YYNGEE. The CDR3 length is 20 residues.

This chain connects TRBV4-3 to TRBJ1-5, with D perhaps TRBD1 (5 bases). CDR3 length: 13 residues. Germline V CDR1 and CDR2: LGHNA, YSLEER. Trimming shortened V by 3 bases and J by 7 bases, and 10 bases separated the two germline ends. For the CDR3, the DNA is TGCGCCAGCAGCCACCGACAGTTCCAGCCCCAGCATTTT. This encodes CASSHRQFQPQHF.

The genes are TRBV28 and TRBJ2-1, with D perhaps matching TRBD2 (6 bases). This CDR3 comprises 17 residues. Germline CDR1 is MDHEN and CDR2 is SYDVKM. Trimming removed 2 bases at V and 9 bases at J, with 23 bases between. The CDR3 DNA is TGTGCCAGCAGTTTACTACCTGTGCGGGAAGGTTTGGGTGAGCAGTTCTTC. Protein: CASSLLPVREGLGEQFF.